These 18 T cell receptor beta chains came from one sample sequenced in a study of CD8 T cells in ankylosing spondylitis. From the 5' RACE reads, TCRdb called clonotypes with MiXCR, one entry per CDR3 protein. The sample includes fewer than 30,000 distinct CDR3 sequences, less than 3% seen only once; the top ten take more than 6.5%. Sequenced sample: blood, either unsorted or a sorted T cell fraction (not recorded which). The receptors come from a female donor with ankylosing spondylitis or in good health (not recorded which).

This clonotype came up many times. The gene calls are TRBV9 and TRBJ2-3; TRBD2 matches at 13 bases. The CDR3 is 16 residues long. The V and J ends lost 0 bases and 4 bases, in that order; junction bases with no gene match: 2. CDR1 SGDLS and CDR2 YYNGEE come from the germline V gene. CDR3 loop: CASSVGGTSGADTQYF. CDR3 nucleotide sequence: TGTGCCAGCAGCGTAGGGGGGACTAGCGGGGCAGATACGCAGTATTTT.

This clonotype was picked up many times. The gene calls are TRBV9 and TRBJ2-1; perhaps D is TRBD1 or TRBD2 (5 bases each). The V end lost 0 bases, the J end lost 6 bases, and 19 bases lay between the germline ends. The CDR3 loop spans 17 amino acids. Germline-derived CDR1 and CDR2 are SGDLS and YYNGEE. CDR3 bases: TGTGCCAGCAGCGTAGATGGAGGAAGAGGAAGGGGCAATGAGCAGTTCTTC. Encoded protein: CASSVDGGRGRGNEQFF. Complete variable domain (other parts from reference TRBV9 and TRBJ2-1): DSGVTQTPKHLITATGQRVTLRCSPRSGDLSVYWYQQSLDQGLQFLIQYYNGEERAKGNILERFSAQQFPDLHSELNLSSLELGDSALYFCASSVDGGRGRGNEQFFGPGTRLTVL.

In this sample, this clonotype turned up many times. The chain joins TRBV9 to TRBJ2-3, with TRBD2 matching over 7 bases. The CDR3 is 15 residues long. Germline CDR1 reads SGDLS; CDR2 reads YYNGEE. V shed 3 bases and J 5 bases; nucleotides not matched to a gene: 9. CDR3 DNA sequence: TGTGCCAGCAGCGGGACGAGCGGGGTCAGAGATACGCAGTATTTT. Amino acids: CASSGTSGVRDTQYF.

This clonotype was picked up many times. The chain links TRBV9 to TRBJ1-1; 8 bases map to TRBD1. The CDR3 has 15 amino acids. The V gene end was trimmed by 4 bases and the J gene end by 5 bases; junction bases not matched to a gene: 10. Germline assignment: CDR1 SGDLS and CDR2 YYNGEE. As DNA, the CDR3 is TGTGCCAGCAGCATTTTGGACAGGGTAACTACTGAAGCTTTCTTT. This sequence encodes CASSILDRVTTEAFF.

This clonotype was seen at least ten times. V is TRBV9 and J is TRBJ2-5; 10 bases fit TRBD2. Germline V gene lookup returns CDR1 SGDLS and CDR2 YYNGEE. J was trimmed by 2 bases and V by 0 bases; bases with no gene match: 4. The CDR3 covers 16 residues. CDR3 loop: CASSVGLAGAQETQYF. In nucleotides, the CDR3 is TGTGCCAGCAGCGTAGGTCTAGCGGGGGCTCAAGAGACCCAGTACTTC.

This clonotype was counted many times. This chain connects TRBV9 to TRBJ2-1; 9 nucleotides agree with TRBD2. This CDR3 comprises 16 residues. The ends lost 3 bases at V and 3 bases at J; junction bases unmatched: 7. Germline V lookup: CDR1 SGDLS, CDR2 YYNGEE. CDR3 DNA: TGTGCCAGCAGCGCCCCCGGGCGGGGGGGCTACAATGAGCAGTTCTTC. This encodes CASSAPGRGGYNEQFF.

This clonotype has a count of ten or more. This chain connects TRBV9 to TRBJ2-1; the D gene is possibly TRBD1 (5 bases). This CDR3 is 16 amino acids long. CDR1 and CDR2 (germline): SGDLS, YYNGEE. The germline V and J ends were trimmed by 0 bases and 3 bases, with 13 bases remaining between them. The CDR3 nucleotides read TGTGCCAGCAGCGTAGACGGACAAATAATCTACAATGAGCAGTTCTTC. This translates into CASSVDGQIIYNEQFF.

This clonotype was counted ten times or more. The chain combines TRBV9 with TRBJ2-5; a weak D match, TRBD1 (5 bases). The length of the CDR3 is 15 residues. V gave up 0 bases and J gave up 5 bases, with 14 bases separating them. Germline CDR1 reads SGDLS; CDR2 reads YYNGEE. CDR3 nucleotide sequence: TGTGCCAGCAGCGTAGGGGGCTCGTCCTGGGAGACCCAGTACTTC. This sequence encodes CASSVGGSSWETQYF.

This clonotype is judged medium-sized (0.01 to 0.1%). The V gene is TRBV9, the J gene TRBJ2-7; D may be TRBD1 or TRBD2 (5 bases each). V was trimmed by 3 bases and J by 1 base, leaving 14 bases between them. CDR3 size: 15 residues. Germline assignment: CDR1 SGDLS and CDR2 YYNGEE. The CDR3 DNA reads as TGTGCCAGCAGCGCCGGGGCAGATCTTTCCTACGAGCAGTACTTC. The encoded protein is CASSAGADLSYEQYF.

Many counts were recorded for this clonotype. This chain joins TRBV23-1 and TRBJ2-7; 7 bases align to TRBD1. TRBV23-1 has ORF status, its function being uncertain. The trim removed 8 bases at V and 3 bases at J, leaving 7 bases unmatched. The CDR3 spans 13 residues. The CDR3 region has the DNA TGCGCCAGCTACCGACAGGGCATCTACGAGCAGTACTTC. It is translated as CASYRQGIYEQYF.

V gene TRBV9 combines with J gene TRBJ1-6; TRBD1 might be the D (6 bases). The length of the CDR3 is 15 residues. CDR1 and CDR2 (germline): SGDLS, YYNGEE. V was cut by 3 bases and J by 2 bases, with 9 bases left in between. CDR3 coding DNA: TGTGCCAGCAGCGGGACAGTTGCCTATAATTCACCCCTCCACTTT. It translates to CASSGTVAYNSPLHF.

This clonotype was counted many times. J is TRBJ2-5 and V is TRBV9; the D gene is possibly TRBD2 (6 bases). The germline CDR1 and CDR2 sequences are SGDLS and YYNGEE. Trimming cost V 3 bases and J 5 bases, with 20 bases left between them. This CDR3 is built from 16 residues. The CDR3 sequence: CASSGMDGSPAETQYF. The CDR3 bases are TGTGCCAGCAGCGGTATGGACGGGAGCCCTGCGGAGACCCAGTACTTC.

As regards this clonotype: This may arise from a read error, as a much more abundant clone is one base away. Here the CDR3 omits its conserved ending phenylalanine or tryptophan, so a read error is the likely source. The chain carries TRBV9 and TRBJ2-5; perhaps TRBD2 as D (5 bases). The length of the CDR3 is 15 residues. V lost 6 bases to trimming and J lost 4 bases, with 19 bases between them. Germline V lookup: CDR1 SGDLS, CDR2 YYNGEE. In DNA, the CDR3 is TGTGCCAGCACCGCACTCGGGTACGGAGGAGAGACCCAGTACTCC. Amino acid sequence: CASTALGYGGETQYS.

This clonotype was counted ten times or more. This CDR3 reads CASSPRPGLAGSEQFF. The DNA for the CDR3 is TGTGCCAGCAGCCCCCGCCCGGGACTAGCGGGATCTGAGCAGTTCTTC. This chain uses TRBV9 with TRBJ2-1, with 13 positions matching TRBD2. Germline V gene data show CDR1 as SGDLS and CDR2 as YYNGEE. The CDR3 is 16 amino acids. V dropped 4 bases and J dropped 9; count of bases not matched to a gene: 10.

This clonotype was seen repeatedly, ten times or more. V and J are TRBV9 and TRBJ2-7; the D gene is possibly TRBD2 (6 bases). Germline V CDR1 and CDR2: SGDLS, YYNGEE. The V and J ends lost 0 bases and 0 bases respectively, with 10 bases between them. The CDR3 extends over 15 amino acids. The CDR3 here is CASSVDVADSYEQYF. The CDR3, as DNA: TGTGCCAGCAGCGTAGACGTAGCGGACTCCTACGAGCAGTACTTC.

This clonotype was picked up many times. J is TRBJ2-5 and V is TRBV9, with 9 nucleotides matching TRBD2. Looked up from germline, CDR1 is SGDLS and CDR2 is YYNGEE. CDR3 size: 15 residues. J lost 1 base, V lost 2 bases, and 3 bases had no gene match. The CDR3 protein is CASSVSGGPQETQYF. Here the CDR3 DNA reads TGTGCCAGCAGCGTTAGCGGGGGACCCCAAGAGACCCAGTACTTC.

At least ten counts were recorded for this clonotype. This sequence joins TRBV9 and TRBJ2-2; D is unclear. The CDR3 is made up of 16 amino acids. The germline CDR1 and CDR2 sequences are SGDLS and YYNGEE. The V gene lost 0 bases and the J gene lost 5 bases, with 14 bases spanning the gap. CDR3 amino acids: CASSVEPRQETGELFF. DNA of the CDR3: TGTGCCAGCAGCGTAGAACCTCGTCAAGAGACCGGGGAGCTGTTTTTT. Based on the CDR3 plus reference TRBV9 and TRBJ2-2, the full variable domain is DSGVTQTPKHLITATGQRVTLRCSPRSGDLSVYWYQQSLDQGLQFLIQYYNGEERAKGNILERFSAQQFPDLHSELNLSSLELGDSALYFCASSVEPRQETGELFFGEGSRLTVL.

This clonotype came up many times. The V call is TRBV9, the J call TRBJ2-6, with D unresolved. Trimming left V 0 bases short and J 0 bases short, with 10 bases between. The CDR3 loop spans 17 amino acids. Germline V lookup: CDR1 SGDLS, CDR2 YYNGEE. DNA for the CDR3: TGTGCCAGCAGCGTAGGGGCAGCAGCCTCTGGGGCCAACGTCCTGACTTTC. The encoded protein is CASSVGAAASGANVLTF.